These T cell receptor beta chains were read from a single sample in a study of graft-versus-host responses after intestinal transplantation. The repertoire was sequenced with immunoSEQ multiplex PCR; TCRdb's copy has only in-frame clones and lacks some. Of 30,000 to 40,000 clones in the sample, about 93% were seen once. These receptors' targets are unknown. Sequenced material: unstimulated CD8+ T cells sorted from spleen or lymph node cells, taken before transplant. These receptors were collected from a human donor who was the organ donor for an intestinal transplant. Both conserved end residues are part of each CDR3.

v_call	j_call	cdr3_aa
TRBV27	TRBJ1-1	CASRSPADRGADTEAFF
TRBV18	TRBJ2-2	CASSPFVPYPGSTGELFF
TRBV9	.	CASSPRDRGLPYEQYF
TRBV29-1	TRBJ2-7	CSAQGAGWASEQYF
TRBV2	TRBJ2-1	CASHTGLAQYNEQFF
TRBV5-6	TRBJ2-2	CASSLGGPGELFF
TRBV4-1	TRBJ2-2	CASSQELLDVEHRGAVF
TRBV28	TRBJ2-7	CASSWPGQGYEQYF
TRBV27	TRBJ2-5	CASTRSAGKTQYF
TRBV5-1	TRBJ1-5	CASSPWTAHSNQPQHF
TRBV6-5	TRBJ2-7	CASSYAGVEDEQYF